A selection of T cell receptor beta chains follows, all from one sample in a study of CD4 T cells in relation to SARS-CoV-2 and coronaviruses. Data came from immunoSEQ multiplex PCR; TCRdb stores just in-frame clones and leaves some out. The data hold about 15,000 clones, with 76% observed a single time. For these receptors, no antigen is known. The material sequenced was CD4+ T cells from PBMCs, cultured in vitro. Receptor source: a human donor in good health. Each CDR3 is given with its conserved first and last residue.

j_gene	v_gene	CDR3aa
TRBJ2-7	TRBV12-5	CASGLVAGFSGEQYF
TRBJ2-3	TRBV12-3/TRBV12-4	CASSLQGADTQYF
TRBJ2-5	TRBV7-2	CASIPGGYQETQYF
TRBJ2-7	TRBV5-5	CASSLVGNSYEQYF
TRBJ2-5	TRBV24-1	CATSLGQGLETQYF
TRBJ1-5	TRBV6-5	CASSNGDQPQHF
TRBJ2-1	TRBV9	CASSSYWDRGRDEQFF
TRBJ1-3	TRBV2	CASSVKNAGNTIYF
TRBJ2-5	TRBV5-1	CASSHLAGPQETQYF
TRBJ1-2	TRBV5-1	CASSVDGGDYGYTF
TRBJ1-1	TRBV18	CASSIGPAENTEAFF
TRBJ1-4	TRBV7-2	CASSTQGGRSEKLFF
TRBJ2-3	TRBV20-1	CSASASGRPDTQYF
TRBJ2-7	TRBV7-3	CASSFNVGGFYEQYF
TRBJ2-1	TRBV5-1	CASSLEINEQFF
TRBJ1-5	TRBV3-1/TRBV3-2	CASSLGQGRQPQHF
TRBJ1-2	TRBV12-3/TRBV12-4	CASSGDSYGYTF
TRBJ2-3	TRBV12-3/TRBV12-4	CASSFQDTQYF
TRBJ2-1	TRBV5-1	CASSLHLAGSYNEQFF
TRBJ2-1	TRBV3-1/TRBV3-2	CASSQDSRRNEQFF
TRBJ2-4	TRBV19	CASSITGAGNIQYF
TRBJ2-7	TRBV3-1/TRBV3-2	CASSQDGTGTYEQYF
TRBJ1-2	TRBV4-1	CASSQVAQGANYGYTF
TRBJ2-3	TRBV18	CASSPQGTGTDTQYF
TRBJ1-6	TRBV12-5	CASGLEITYNSPLHF
TRBJ1-2	TRBV19	CASSREAGARVGYTF
TRBJ2-7	TRBV14	CASSPEVRSFPKLYEQYF
TRBJ1-4	TRBV7-9	CASQDRGLNEKLFF
TRBJ1-2	TRBV3-1/TRBV3-2	CASSQEPGYGYTF
TRBJ2-3	TRBV7-3	CASSLTRTTDTQYF
TRBJ1-2	TRBV10-3	CAISEGGRGTYGYTF
TRBJ1-3	TRBV3-1/TRBV3-2	CASSLGSSGNTIYF
TRBJ1-2	TRBV7-9	CASSPTRQGGNYGYTF
TRBJ2-2	TRBV5-1	CASSSTGRTGELFF
TRBJ2-3	TRBV19	CASSMAIGTDTQYF
TRBJ1-2	TRBV3-1/TRBV3-2	CASSQDSSGTGGGYTF
TRBJ1-2	TRBV12-3/TRBV12-4	CASSLAQRQSTYF
TRBJ1-2	TRBV28	CASSRGNYGYTF
TRBJ2-2	TRBV2	CASRREDTGELFF
TRBJ2-2	TRBV21-1	CASSKATAVLGELFF
TRBJ1-2	TRBV19	CASSIARDREDYGYTF
TRBJ2-5	TRBV19	CASSMGSSGKETQYF
TRBJ2-1	TRBV11-3	CASSLGGYNEQFF
TRBJ2-5	TRBV24-1	CATKQDGQETQYF
TRBJ2-7	TRBV18	CASSQNTPGPGQGGYEQYF
TRBJ2-1	TRBV5-1	CASSPDSLSYNEQFF
TRBJ2-5	TRBV3-1/TRBV3-2	CASSQDLGQGGETQYF
TRBJ2-3	TRBV19	CASSIGWADTQYF
TRBJ1-4	TRBV5-1	CASSLGDRGKLFF
TRBJ2-5	TRBV30	CAWSLAGDRGETQYF
TRBJ2-7	TRBV7-9	CASSLGQGLYEQYF
TRBJ2-7	TRBV12-5	CASGLVLGLPSYEQYF
TRBJ2-1	TRBV7-3	CASRPAGSSYNEQFF